The TCR beta chain under discussion was sequenced for a study of Ad26.COV2.S vaccination and SARS-CoV-2 variants. Turning to the study itself: Donor was in the COV1001 Ad26.COV2.S trial arm. Each vaccinee took Ad26.COV2.S intramuscularly, once or twice 56 days apart.

Germline CDR1 reads MDHEN; CDR2 reads SYDVKM. Trimming cost V 6 bases and J 3 bases, with 21 bases left between them. CDR3 size: 17 residues. Treatment here: around 19 received Ad26.COV2.S at low or high dose, single or two shots; about five received placebo; per-sample allocation not given. The samples date from day 63 after the first vaccine or placebo injection. TCRdb's table, derived via immunoSEQ multiplex PCR, lists solely in-frame clones and lacks some. Of about 320,000 clones in the sample, 86% were seen once. The source is a person between 18 and 59 years old who received the Ad26.COV2.S COVID-19 vaccine or a placebo. Sequencing used peripheral blood, obtained in a trial of Ad26.COV2.S vaccine versus placebo. This rearrangement joins TRBV28 to TRBJ1-5; D is uncertain. CDR3 loop: CASSSEEAWAHNQPQHF. CDR3 nucleotide sequence: TGTGCCAGCAGCTCCGAGGAGGCGTGGGCTCACAATCAGCCCCAGCATTTT.